This entry lists 25 T cell receptor beta chains sequenced from one sample in a study of cytomegalovirus exposure and HLA in healthy donors. Produced via immunoSEQ multiplex PCR; TCRdb's table is partial and in-frame only. The repertoire holds approximately 230,000 clones, with roughly 90% as singletons. Sequencing was carried out using PBMCs. Receptor source: a man younger than 35 in good health and CMV-seropositive.

The V call is TRBV7-9, the J call TRBJ2-1; 8 bases match TRBD2. Germline CDR1 is SEHNR and CDR2 is FQNEAQ (reference sequence). The J segment lost 5 bases and the V segment lost 5 bases, leaving 8 bases of the junction unmatched. The CDR3 extends over 15 amino acids. This chain's CDR3 is CASSVSAGADNEQFF. CDR3 nucleotides: TGTGCCAGCAGCGTCTCAGCGGGGGCCGACAATGAGCAGTTCTTC. Filled out from reference TRBV7-9 and TRBJ2-1, the complete variable domain reads DTGVSQNPRHKITKRGQNVTFRCDPISEHNRLYWYRQTLGQGPEFLTYFQNEAQLEKSRLLSDRFSAERPKGSFSTLEIQRTEQGDSAMYLCASSVSAGADNEQFFGPGTRLTVL.

The V call is TRBV27, the J call TRBJ2-7; 9 bases are a match to TRBD2. This CDR3 comprises 14 residues. V lost 7 bases, J lost 3 bases, and 7 bases stayed unmatched. The germline V gene has CDR1 MNHEY and CDR2 SMNVEV (reference sequence). CDR3 bases: TGTGCCAGCAAGAGGGGTAGCGGGAGCTACGAGCAGTACTTC. It specifies CASKRGSGSYEQYF.

J is TRBJ2-2 and V is TRBV2; the D gene could be TRBD1 or TRBD2 (6 bases each). Trimming took off 5 bases at V and 4 bases at J, with 14 bases between the two ends. Germline-derived CDR1 and CDR2 are SNHLY and FYNNEI. This CDR3 comprises 15 residues. The CDR3 is CASSMGEDSTGELFF. Written as DNA, the CDR3 is TGTGCCAGCAGTATGGGGGAGGACAGCACCGGGGAGCTGTTTTTT.

The CDR3 here is CASSSEKGIQYF. In DNA form, the CDR3 reads TGTGCCAGCAGCTCGGAGAAGGGCATTCAGTACTTC. V and J are TRBV27 and TRBJ2-4; D gene ambiguous. From germline, CDR1 is MNHEY and CDR2 SMNVEV (reference sequence). The CDR3 extends over 12 amino acids. Trimming removed 6 bases from V and 9 bases from J, with 12 bases in between.

The chain links TRBV28 to TRBJ2-7, with D possibly matching TRBD2 (6 bases). V was clipped by 2 bases and J by 0 bases, with 14 bases between them. The CDR3 contains 16 residues. Germline V gene lookup returns CDR1 MDHEN and CDR2 SYDVKM. As DNA, the CDR3 is TGTGCCAGCAGTTTAGGGGGGAGCGGACTCTCCTACGAGCAGTACTTC. This sequence encodes CASSLGGSGLSYEQYF.

This clone has a handful of counts. This chain uses TRBV11-1 with TRBJ1-1; D gene uncertain. V was cut by 3 bases and J by 3 bases, with 5 bases left in between. The CDR3 length is 12 residues. Germline assignment: CDR1 SGHAT and CDR2 FQDESV (reference sequence). CDR3 coding DNA: TGTGCCAGCAGCTTCTCGGACACTGAAGCTTTCTTT. Translated: CASSFSDTEAFF.

The chain links TRBV5-1 to TRBJ2-7; perhaps TRBD2 as D (5 bases). This CDR3 region has 16 residues. Germline values: CDR1 SGHRS, CDR2 YFSETQ. V was clipped by 0 bases and J by 4 bases, with 17 bases between them. The CDR3 spells CASSLVLGGPPYEQYF. In DNA form, the CDR3 reads TGCGCCAGCAGCTTGGTACTAGGCGGACCACCTTACGAGCAGTACTTC.

The chain uses TRBV6-1 and TRBJ1-2, with TRBD1 as a possible D gene (6 bases). The CDR3 contains 15 residues. Germline loops: CDR1 MNHNS, CDR2 SASEGT. V was clipped by 6 bases and J by 5 bases, with 19 bases between them. CDR3: CASRLQEGDTYGYTF. The CDR3 DNA is TGTGCCAGCAGGCTACAGGAGGGGGACACATATGGCTACACCTTC.

The rearrangement joins TRBV5-1 to TRBJ2-1; D remains unclear. V was cut by 0 bases and J by 4 bases, with 8 bases left in between. The germline V gene has CDR1 SGHRS and CDR2 YFSETQ. The CDR3 totals 14 residues. The CDR3 loop is CASSLEIPYNEQFF. The CDR3 nucleotides read TGCGCCAGCAGCTTGGAAATTCCGTACAATGAGCAGTTCTTC.

This clone was seen a single time. This sequence joins TRBV6-1 and TRBJ1-1; D is uncertain. CDR1 and CDR2 (germline): MNHNS, SASEGT. The CDR3 spans 12 residues. Trimming shortened V by 5 bases and J by 7 bases, and 11 bases separated the two germline ends. The CDR3 here is CASSWTGIEAFF. As DNA, the CDR3 is TGTGCCAGCAGTTGGACGGGGATTGAAGCTTTCTTT.

The sample holds one count of this clone. The chain carries TRBV6-5 and TRBJ2-7, with 10 bases identical to TRBD1. This CDR3 has 16 residues. Looked up from germline, CDR1 is MNHEY and CDR2 is SVGAGI. The V segment lost 1 base and the J segment 4 bases; nucleotides outside the gene matches: 7. The CDR3 DNA is TGTGCCAGCAGTTACTTTACTCCGGGACAGGGGTACGAGCAGTACTTC. It specifies CASSYFTPGQGYEQYF.

The chain uses TRBV25-1 and TRBJ2-1, with a possible D match to TRBD2 (5 bases). Trimming removed 10 bases from V and 4 bases from J, with 20 bases in between. Germline V gene sequence: CDR1 MGHDK, CDR2 SYGVNS. The CDR3 spans 15 residues. The CDR3 loop reads CATSSSRAAYNEQFF. DNA of the CDR3: TGTGCCACCTCCTCCTCGCGGGCCGCTTACAATGAGCAGTTCTTC.

The chain couples TRBV10-2 to TRBJ1-1; 7 bases are shared with TRBD1. Germline CDR1 reads WSHSY; CDR2 reads SAAADI. The V gene end was trimmed by 2 bases and the J gene end by 3 bases; junction bases not matched to a gene: 9. The CDR3 runs to 16 residues. For the CDR3, the DNA is TGCGCCAGCAGTGAGACTATGACAGGGTCGCACACTGAAGCTTTCTTT. It translates to CASSETMTGSHTEAFF.

CDR3 sequence reads: CASTLESGGAQYF. CDR3 DNA sequence: TGCGCCAGCACCCTAGAGTCGGGAGGGGCCCAGTACTTC. The chain is built from TRBV5-1 and TRBJ2-5, with 8 bases identical to TRBD2. Germline assignment: CDR1 SGHRS and CDR2 YFSETQ. Trimming at V came to 6 bases and at J to 9 bases, leaving 10 bases not matched to a gene. The CDR3 length is 13 residues.

The CDR3 DNA reads as TGTGCCAGCAGAACCGGGACAGGGGGGTATCAGCCCCAGCATTTT. Protein sequence: CASRTGTGGYQPQHF. The V and J genes are TRBV2 and TRBJ1-5; 11 nucleotides agree with TRBD1. This CDR3 is 15 amino acids long. J gave up 5 bases and V 6 bases, and 6 bases lay outside the gene matches. CDR1 and CDR2 from the germline V gene are SNHLY and FYNNEI.

V and J are TRBV4-3 and TRBJ2-5; D not certain. The CDR3 runs 13 residues. V was cut by 3 bases and J by 5 bases, with 10 bases left in between. Germline V gene data show CDR1 as LGHNA and CDR2 as YSLEER. CDR3 in DNA: TGCGCCAGCAGCCACGATTGGGATGAGACCCAGTACTTC. Translating gives CASSHDWDETQYF.

The chain is built from TRBV25-1 and TRBJ1-1; 7 nucleotides match TRBD1. The ends lost 4 bases at V and 4 bases at J; junction bases unmatched: 6. This CDR3 contains 14 residues. Looked up from germline, CDR1 is MGHDK and CDR2 is SYGVNS. In nucleotides, the CDR3 is TGTGCCAGCAGTGTTAACAGGGGAGGCACTGAAGCTTTCTTT. Its translation: CASSVNRGGTEAFF.

The chain uses TRBV10-3 and TRBJ2-5, with D possibly being TRBD1 (6 bases). CDR1 is ENHRY, CDR2 SYGVKD, per germline. With 9 bases removed from V and 0 bases from J, the gap between germline ends came to 11 bases. This CDR3 comprises 13 residues. CDR3 amino acids: CAIKNRDQETQYF. DNA of the CDR3: TGTGCCATTAAAAACAGGGACCAAGAGACCCAGTACTTC.

This clone has a handful of counts. Written as DNA, the CDR3 is TGTGCCAGCAGTTCCGGTAGCGGGAGGTCCATGGGGGAGCAGTACTTC. It translates to CASSSGSGRSMGEQYF. The chain carries TRBV27 and TRBJ2-7; 10 nucleotides agree with TRBD2. CDR1 is MNHEY, CDR2 SMNVEV, per germline (reference sequence). V was clipped by 4 bases and J by 7 bases; unmatched bases: 13. The CDR3 extends over 16 amino acids.

CDR3 sequence reads: CASRPWGSQTTEQYF. CDR3 DNA sequence: TGTGCCAGCAGGCCCTGGGGGTCCCAAACTACAGAGCAGTACTTC. The chain links TRBV28 to TRBJ2-7; D may correspond to TRBD1 or TRBD2 (5 bases each). Per the germline V gene, CDR1 is MDHEN and CDR2 is SYDVKM. V lost 6 bases, J lost 7 bases, and 22 bases lay in between. The CDR3 contains 15 residues.

CDR3 sequence (DNA): TGTGCCAGCAGCTCCGTCCCGGGACTAGCGGGAGGGCCTCGAGAGACCCAGTACTTC. Protein sequence: CASSSVPGLAGGPRETQYF. This chain connects TRBV7-6 to TRBJ2-5; 16 bases line up with TRBD2. V lost 4 bases, J lost 4 bases, and 12 bases stayed unmatched. Germline-derived CDR1 and CDR2 are SGHVS and FNYEAQ. There are 19 residues in the CDR3.

In this sample, this clone turned up a few times. V and J are TRBV7-9 and TRBJ2-3; TRBD2 matches at 7 bases. The CDR3 is made up of 15 amino acids. CDR1 and CDR2 (germline): SEHNR, FQNEAQ (reference sequence). Trimming cost V 3 bases and J 3 bases; bases outside gene matches: 6. This CDR3 reads CASSFREGWTDTQYF. For the CDR3, the DNA is TGTGCCAGCAGCTTTAGGGAGGGTTGGACAGATACGCAGTATTTT.

This chain links TRBV27 with TRBJ2-4; 7 bases line up with TRBD2. J gave up 2 bases and V 2 bases, and 6 bases lay outside the gene matches. CDR3 length: 16 amino acids. Germline assignment: CDR1 MNHEY and CDR2 SMNVEV (reference sequence). The CDR3 region has the DNA TGTGCCAGCAGTTTAATGGGCGGGAGAACCAAAAACATTCAGTACTTC. Translation: CASSLMGGRTKNIQYF.

The chain employs TRBV6-1 and TRBJ2-5, with D perhaps matching TRBD1 (5 bases). Germline assignment: CDR1 MNHNS and CDR2 SASEGT. The CDR3 consists of 15 residues. V was clipped by 0 bases and J by 6 bases, with 14 bases between them. The CDR3 loop reads CASSEAGQGGKTQYF. The DNA of the CDR3 is TGTGCCAGCAGTGAAGCAGGGCAGGGTGGGAAGACCCAGTACTTC.

The chain uses TRBV27 and TRBJ1-2, with no clear D. The ends were cut back, 8 bases at V and 3 bases at J, with 19 bases in the middle. Per the germline V gene, CDR1 is MNHEY and CDR2 is SMNVEV (reference sequence). CDR3 length equals 15 residues. CDR3: CASGMGIRGDYGYTF. CDR3 nucleotide sequence: TGTGCCAGCGGTATGGGGATCCGGGGTGACTATGGCTACACCTTC.